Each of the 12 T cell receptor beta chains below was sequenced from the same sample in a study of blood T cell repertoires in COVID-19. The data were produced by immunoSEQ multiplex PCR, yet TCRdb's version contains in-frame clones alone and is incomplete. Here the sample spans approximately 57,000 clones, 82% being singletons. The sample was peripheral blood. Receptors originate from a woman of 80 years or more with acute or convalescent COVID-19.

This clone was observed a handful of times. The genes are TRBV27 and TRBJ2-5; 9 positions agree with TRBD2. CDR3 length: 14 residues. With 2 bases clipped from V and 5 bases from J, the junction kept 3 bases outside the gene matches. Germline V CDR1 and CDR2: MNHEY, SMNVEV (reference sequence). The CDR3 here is CASSLAGGLETQYF. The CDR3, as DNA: TGTGCCAGCAGTTTAGCGGGGGGGCTGGAGACCCAGTACTTC.

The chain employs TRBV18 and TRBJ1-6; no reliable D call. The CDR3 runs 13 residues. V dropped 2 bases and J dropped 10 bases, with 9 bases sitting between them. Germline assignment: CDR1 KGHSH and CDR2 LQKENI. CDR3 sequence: CASSPSEESPLHF. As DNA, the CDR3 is TGTGCCAGCTCACCATCGGAGGAATCACCCCTCCACTTT.

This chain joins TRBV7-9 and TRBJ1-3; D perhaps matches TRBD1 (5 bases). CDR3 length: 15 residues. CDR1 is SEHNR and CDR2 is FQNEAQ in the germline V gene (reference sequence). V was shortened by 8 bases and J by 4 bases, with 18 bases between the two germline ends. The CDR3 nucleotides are TGTGCCAGCGGATTGCCTCAGGGAGGCGGAAACACCATATATTTT. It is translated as CASGLPQGGGNTIYF.

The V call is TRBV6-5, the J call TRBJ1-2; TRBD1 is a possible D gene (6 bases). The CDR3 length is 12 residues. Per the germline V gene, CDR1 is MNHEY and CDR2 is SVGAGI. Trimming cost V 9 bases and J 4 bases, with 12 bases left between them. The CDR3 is CAREDSGYGYTF. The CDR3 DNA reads TGTGCCAGAGAGGACAGCGGCTATGGCTACACCTTC.

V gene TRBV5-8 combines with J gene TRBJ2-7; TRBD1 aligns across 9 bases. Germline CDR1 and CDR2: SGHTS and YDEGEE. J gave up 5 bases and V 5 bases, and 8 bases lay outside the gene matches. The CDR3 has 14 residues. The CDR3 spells CASSLGTGWDEQYF. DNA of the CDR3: TGTGCCAGCAGTTTAGGGACAGGGTGGGACGAGCAGTACTTC.

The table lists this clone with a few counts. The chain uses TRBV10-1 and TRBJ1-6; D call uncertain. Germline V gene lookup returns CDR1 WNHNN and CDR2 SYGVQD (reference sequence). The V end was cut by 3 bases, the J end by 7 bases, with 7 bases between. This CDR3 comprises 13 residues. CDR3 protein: CASSEQWNSPLHF. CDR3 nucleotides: TGCGCCAGCAGTGAACAGTGGAATTCACCCCTCCACTTT.

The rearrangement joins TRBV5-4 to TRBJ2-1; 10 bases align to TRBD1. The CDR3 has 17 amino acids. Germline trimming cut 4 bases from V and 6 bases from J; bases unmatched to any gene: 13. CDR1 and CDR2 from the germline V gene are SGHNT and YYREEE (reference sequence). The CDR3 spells CASSPFAPGTGANEQFF. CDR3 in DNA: TGTGCCAGCAGCCCATTCGCCCCCGGGACAGGGGCCAATGAGCAGTTCTTC.

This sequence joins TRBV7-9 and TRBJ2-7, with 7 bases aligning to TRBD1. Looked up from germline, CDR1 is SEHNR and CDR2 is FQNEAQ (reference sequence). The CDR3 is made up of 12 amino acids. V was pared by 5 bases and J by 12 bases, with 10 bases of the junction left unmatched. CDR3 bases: TGTGCCAGCAGCCATCGGACAGGCCAATCGTACTTC. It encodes CASSHRTGQSYF.

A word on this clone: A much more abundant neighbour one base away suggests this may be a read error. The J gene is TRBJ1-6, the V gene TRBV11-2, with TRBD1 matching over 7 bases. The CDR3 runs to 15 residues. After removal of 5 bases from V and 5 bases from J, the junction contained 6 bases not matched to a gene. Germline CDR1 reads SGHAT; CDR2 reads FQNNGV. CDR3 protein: CASSQFGTDNSPLHF. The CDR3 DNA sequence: TGTGCCAGCAGCCAATTCGGGACAGATAATTCACCCCTCCACTTT.

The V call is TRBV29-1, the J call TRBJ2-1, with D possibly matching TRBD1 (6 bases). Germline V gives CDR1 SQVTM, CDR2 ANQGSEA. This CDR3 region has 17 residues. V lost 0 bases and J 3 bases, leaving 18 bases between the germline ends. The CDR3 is CSVEDGRTVQGYNEQFF. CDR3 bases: TGCAGCGTTGAAGACGGCAGGACAGTGCAAGGCTACAATGAGCAGTTCTTC.

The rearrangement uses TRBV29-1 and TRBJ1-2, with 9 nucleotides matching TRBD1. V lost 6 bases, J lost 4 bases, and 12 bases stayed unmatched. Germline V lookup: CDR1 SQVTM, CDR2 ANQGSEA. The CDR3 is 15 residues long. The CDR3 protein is CSVVVTGQGIYGYTF. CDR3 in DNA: TGCAGCGTAGTAGTCACGGGACAGGGCATCTATGGCTACACCTTC.

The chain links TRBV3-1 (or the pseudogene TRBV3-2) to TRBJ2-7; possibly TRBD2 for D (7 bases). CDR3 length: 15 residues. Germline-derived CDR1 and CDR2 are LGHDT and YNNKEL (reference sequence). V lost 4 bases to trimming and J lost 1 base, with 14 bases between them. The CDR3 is CASSRGGLTSYEQYF. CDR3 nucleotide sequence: TGTGCCAGCAGCCGAGGGGGACTAACGTCCTACGAGCAGTACTTC.